These 20 T cell receptor beta chains came from one sample sequenced in a study of T cells in Graves' hyperthyroidism and ophthalmopathy (dated by TCRdb to between 2019 and 2020). The method behind the library was multiplex PCR. Instrument on record: Illumina HiSeq 2000. The TCR beta CDR3 regions were amplified from RNA transcripts. A first-round RT-PCR of the TCR CDR3 used the HTBI primer set with the Qiagen OneStep RT-PCR kit. Through fastp at Q25 and MiXCR, TCRdb rebuilt clones from the public reads, retaining in-frame beta chains. Each CDR3 protein appears once, grouped with its most common genes and DNA. This sample is represented by fewer than 500,000 distinct CDR3 sequences; approximately 15% of them were singletons. In total, the top ten clones hold approximately 13% of the sample. The specimen sequenced was blood. The receptors stem from a man younger than 35 with Graves' ophthalmopathy.

This clonotype was counted only a few times. This chain joins TRBV19 and TRBJ1-6; D gene unclear. Germline CDR1 reads LNHDA; CDR2 reads SQIVND (reference sequence). V lost 7 bases, J lost 10 bases, and 11 bases lay in between. The CDR3 loop spans 12 amino acids. The DNA for the CDR3 is TGTGCCAGTAAGCTGGCGGGATCACCCCTCCACTTT. Its protein product is CASKLAGSPLHF.

The rearrangement uses TRBV5-1 and TRBJ2-5, with TRBD2 matching 7 bases. The CDR3 is made up of 15 amino acids. Germline values: CDR1 SGHRS, CDR2 YFSETQ. Unmatched junction bases numbered 8, after V lost 1 base and J lost 5 bases. The CDR3 nucleotides read TGCGCCAGCAGCTTGTTTGCGGGGGTTTCTGAGACCCAGTACTTC. Amino acids: CASSLFAGVSETQYF.

Ten or more counts support this clonotype. V is TRBV2 and J is TRBJ2-5; the D gene is possibly TRBD1 (6 bases). CDR3 length: 13 residues. Germline CDR1 reads SNHLY; CDR2 reads FYNNEI. Trimming removed 8 bases at V and 5 bases at J, with 15 bases between. DNA of the CDR3: TGTGCCAGCCGGGACAAAAACACGGAGACCCAGTACTTC. It is translated as CASRDKNTETQYF.

This clonotype was counted at least ten times. The gene calls are TRBV12-3 or TRBV12-4 and TRBJ2-3, with D perhaps matching TRBD2 (7 bases). The V end was cut by 8 bases, the J end by 2 bases, with 17 bases between. The CDR3 loop spans 15 amino acids. CDR3 sequence (DNA): TGTGCCAGCTGGGGGGGCAGGTCCTCCACAGATACGCAGTATTTT. It specifies CASWGGRSSTDTQYF.

This clonotype was counted ten times or more. The CDR3 bases are TGTGCCAGCACCCTGGGGGCGGGCGGCTACGAGCAGTACTTC. Protein: CASTLGAGGYEQYF. The chain employs TRBV12-3 or TRBV12-4 and TRBJ2-7, with a possible D match to TRBD1 (6 bases). The ends were cut back, 7 bases at V and 3 bases at J, with 16 bases in the middle. The CDR3 consists of 14 residues.

In this sample, this clonotype turned up many times. The chain couples TRBV27 to TRBJ2-6; TRBD1 might be the D (5 bases). Trimming cost V 5 bases and J 4 bases, with 12 bases left between them. Germline V gene data show CDR1 as MNHEY and CDR2 as SMNVEV (reference sequence). CDR3 length: 15 residues. The DNA of the CDR3 is TGTGCCAGCAGTAGACCAGGGTCAGGGGCCAACGTCCTGACTTTC. Amino acid sequence: CASSRPGSGANVLTF. The complete variable domain, with remaining parts taken from reference TRBV27 and TRBJ2-6, reads EAQVTQNPRYLITVTGKKLTVTCSQNMNHEYMSWYRQDPGLGLRQIYYSMNVEVTDKGDVPEGYKVSRKEKRNFPLILESPSPNQTSLYFCASSRPGSGANVLTFGAGSRLTVL.

This clonotype showed up just a few times. The chain employs TRBV6-2 or TRBV6-3 and TRBJ2-5, with a tentative D call TRBD1 (5 bases). This CDR3 region has 15 residues. Trimming took 6 bases from V and 4 from J, leaving 18 bases between them. Germline lookup yields CDR1 MNHEY and CDR2 SVGEGT. The CDR3 region has the DNA TGTGCCAGCAGGGCCGCTTGGGCAGGGTCAGAGACCCAGTACTTC. This sequence encodes CASRAAWAGSETQYF.

At least ten counts were recorded for this clonotype. This rearrangement joins TRBV13 to TRBJ2-3, with D hard to call. Germline values: CDR1 PRHDT, CDR2 FYEKMQ (reference sequence). V was pared by 7 bases and J by 6 bases, with 8 bases between. This CDR3 has 11 amino acids. The CDR3 nucleotides are TGTGCCAGCATGCAATCCGATACGCAGTATTTT. This gives the protein CASMQSDTQYF.

This clonotype was detected many times. The chain is built from TRBV6-1 and TRBJ1-5, with 8 bases matching TRBD1. V was pared by 7 bases and J by 0 bases, with 5 bases of the junction left unmatched. Germline loops: CDR1 MNHNS, CDR2 SASEGT. CDR3 length: 15 residues. CDR3 coding DNA: TGTGCCAGCACCCTCGGACAGGGTAGCAATCAGCCCCAGCATTTT. Translation: CASTLGQGSNQPQHF.

This clonotype came up many times. The V and J genes are TRBV20-1 and TRBJ2-7; 7 bases fit TRBD2. The J segment lost 3 bases and the V segment lost 2 bases, leaving 7 bases of the junction unmatched. The CDR3 has 14 residues. The germline CDR1 and CDR2 sequences are DFQATT and SNEGSKA (reference sequence). The DNA of the CDR3 is TGCAGTGCTAGACCGGGCGGGGGAAGCTACGAGCAGTACTTC. As protein: CSARPGGGSYEQYF.

In this sample, this clonotype turned up many times. This chain joins TRBV28 and TRBJ1-2; D gene unclear. Germline CDR1 is MDHEN and CDR2 is SYDVKM. V was shortened by 7 bases and J by 3 bases, with 12 bases between the two germline ends. This CDR3 is 13 amino acids long. The CDR3: CASNWAGDYGYTF. The CDR3 nucleotides read TGTGCCAGCAACTGGGCCGGGGACTATGGCTACACCTTC.

At least ten counts were recorded for this clonotype. The chain links TRBV7-8 to TRBJ1-5; perhaps TRBD1 as D (5 bases). The CDR3 contains 14 residues. Germline CDR1 reads SGHVS; CDR2 reads FQNEAQ. V shed 5 bases and J shed 5 bases, with 13 bases lying between them. CDR3 sequence reads: CASSQRVGDQPQHF. CDR3 coding DNA: TGTGCCAGCAGCCAAAGGGTGGGGGATCAGCCCCAGCATTTT.

This clonotype was seen ten or more times. V gene TRBV19 combines with J gene TRBJ1-2; 10 positions agree with TRBD1. Germline assignment: CDR1 LNHDA and CDR2 SQIVND (reference sequence). V dropped 8 bases and J dropped 0; count of bases not matched to a gene: 12. CDR3 length: 17 amino acids. Here the CDR3 reads CASGNPGQGTANYGYTF. DNA of the CDR3: TGTGCCAGTGGGAATCCGGGACAGGGGACAGCTAACTATGGCTACACCTTC.

On this clonotype itself: The junction departs from the called germline gene at one end, perhaps through a read error. The J gene is TRBJ1-2, the V gene TRBV4-1; weak D call: TRBD1 (5 bases). This CDR3 is 13 amino acids long. CDR1 is MGHRA, CDR2 YSYEKL, per germline. The CDR3 DNA sequence: TGCGCCAGCAGCCAAGTCTCCGGCCAGGGTTGCGCCTTC. It codes for CASSQVSGQGCAF.

This chain connects TRBV29-1 to TRBJ2-7; TRBD1 matches at 7 bases. This CDR3 comprises 15 residues. CDR1 and CDR2 from the germline V gene are SQVTM and ANQGSEA. V dropped 3 bases and J dropped 2; count of bases not matched to a gene: 10. The CDR3 loop is CSVEGPGQTAYEQYF. The CDR3 DNA reads TGCAGCGTTGAGGGACCGGGACAGACCGCCTACGAGCAGTACTTC.

This clonotype has a count of ten or more. The chain uses TRBV20-1 and TRBJ2-7, with D tentatively TRBD1 (6 bases). CDR3 size: 14 residues. Looked up from germline, CDR1 is DFQATT and CDR2 is SNEGSKA (reference sequence). V lost 0 bases and J 3 bases, leaving 12 bases between the germline ends. Here the CDR3 reads CSARDDRDNYEQYF. The CDR3 DNA reads as TGCAGTGCTAGAGACGACCGGGACAACTACGAGCAGTACTTC.

The chain recombines TRBV24-1 with TRBJ1-1; D not certain. Germline-derived CDR1 and CDR2 are KGHDR and SFDVKD. V was pared by 3 bases and J by 4 bases, with 14 bases between. This CDR3 is built from 15 residues. The CDR3 region has the DNA TGTGCCACCAGTGATGGGGAGCCAGGTGGCACTGAAGCTTTCTTT. Translated: CATSDGEPGGTEAFF.

This clonotype was seen more than once but under ten times. At one end the junction does not follow the germline gene, possibly because of a read error. The rearrangement uses TRBV29-1 and TRBJ2-4, with D perhaps TRBD1 or TRBD2 (6 bases each). Germline CDR1 is SQVTM and CDR2 is ANQGSEA. The CDR3 is 13 amino acids. CDR3 sequence: CSVEGGAKNIQYF. CDR3 DNA sequence: TGCAGCGTAGAAGGGGGGGCCAAAAACATTCAGTACTTC.

V gene TRBV10-2 combines with J gene TRBJ2-1; 9 bases align to TRBD2. The ends lost 4 bases at V and 7 bases at J; junction bases unmatched: 11. Germline V gene lookup returns CDR1 WSHSY and CDR2 SAAADI. The CDR3 is made up of 16 amino acids. The CDR3 region has the DNA TGCGCCAGCAGTGGGCTTTTGTTAGCGGGAGTTAATGAGCAGTTCTTC. Its protein is CASSGLLLAGVNEQFF.

This clonotype was seen at least ten times. V gene TRBV7-6 combines with J gene TRBJ1-2; 8 nucleotides line up with TRBD1. V lost 1 base to trimming and J lost 8 bases; unmatched junction nucleotides: 9. The CDR3 is 15 amino acids. CDR1 and CDR2 (germline): SGHVS, FNYEAQ. As DNA, the CDR3 is TGTGCCAGCAGCTTAGAGACAGGGGAGGTCGAGGGCTACACCTTC. This codes for CASSLETGEVEGYTF. Drawing the rest from reference TRBV7-6 and TRBJ1-2, the complete variable domain is GAGVSQSPRYKVTKRGQDVALRCDPISGHVSLYWYRQALGQGPEFLTYFNYEAQQDKSGLPNDRFSAERPEGSISTLTIQRTEQRDSAMYRCASSLETGEVEGYTFGSGTRLTVV.